The sample holds a few counts of the clone carrying this TCR beta chain. Its specificity is not known. This sample was taken from a study of regulatory T cells in long-lasting Graves disease. General study points: TRBV28 was favored in persistent disease, as were TRBJ1-2 and TRBJ2-5.

Through Arm-PCR of CDR3 regions and iRepertoire HTBI primers, TCR beta libraries were built. TCRdb reprocessed the multiplex PCR reads via MiXCR and lists one record per CDR3 protein. The table includes 440,000 or so distinct CDR3 sequences, approximately 15% detected once. Time point in this sample: newly diagnosed GD, antithyroid drugs for less than 3 months. With RNA extracted from PBMCs as input, the TCR library was made. V shed 4 bases and J shed 0 bases, with 9 bases lying between them. Germline-derived CDR1 and CDR2 are SGHTA and FQGTGA. CDR3 length: 14 residues. Separately, the same data were catalogued under a study of T cells in Graves' hyperthyroidism and ophthalmopathy. That paper states: Primed by the HTBI set, a first-round RT-PCR was run on the TCR CDR3.

The clonotype originates from a woman younger than 45 with Graves disease. Sequences were derived from peripheral blood mononuclear cells (PBMCs), sampled at new diagnosis, from a patient treated with antithyroid drugs. The chain joins TRBV7-3 to TRBJ1-1, with a tentative D call TRBD1 (6 bases). CDR3 amino acids: CASSSRGVNTEAFF. For the CDR3, the DNA is TGTGCCAGCAGCTCCAGGGGCGTGAACACTGAAGCTTTCTTT.